This T cell receptor beta chain appears in the sequencing data of a study of cytomegalovirus exposure and HLA in healthy donors. Study at large: Previous work identified 117 million unique TCR beta sequences from some 170 million T cells.

V was pared by 2 bases and J by 3 bases, with 14 bases between. The CDR3 contains 15 residues. The germline CDR1 and CDR2 sequences are MDHEN and SYDVKM. Both 60 Vbeta primers and 13 Jbeta primers went into the PCR. TCRdb keeps only in-frame clones here, not all; method: immunoSEQ multiplex PCR. Here the sample spans 200,000 or so clones, more than 80% being singletons. Whereas donors were nominally healthy upon sampling, unrecorded immune exposures were probable. Study findings and constraints: Productive rates of about 87% or about 30% were seen for most TCR beta V segments in an earlier analysis.

A remark on this clone: The antigen is undetermined.

Sequencing was carried out using PBMCs. V usage is TRBV28 and J usage is TRBJ2-7, with unresolved D. This clonotype was obtained from a man in his thirties or forties in good health and CMV-seronegative. The CDR3: CASSLKTRPGYEQYF. CDR3 DNA sequence: TGTGCCAGCAGTTTAAAGACTCGCCCCGGCTACGAGCAGTACTTC.